What follows describes a single T cell receptor (beta chain). What this receptor recognizes is not known. No base quality information exists; no much larger clone differs at one position. This record comes from a study of CD8+ T cells in alopecia areata (dated by TCRdb to about 2018). Regarding the research as a whole: Treated patients were enrolled in an open-label pilot trial of oral tofacitinib, 5 to 10 mg twice daily, for moderate-to-severe alopecia areata. Human TCRbeta sequencing covered scalp tissue and sorted CD4+ and CD8+ peripheral blood T cells from patchy and totalis/universalis alopecia areata patients and healthy controls. TCRbeta CDR3 regions were amplified by immunoSEQ multiplex PCR using 35 Vbeta forward and 13 Jbeta reverse primers. To study T cell clonal expansion in alopecia areata, the researchers applied high-throughput TCRbeta sequencing to both the C3H/HeJ mouse model and human patients. Patients received tofacitinib for 6 to 18 months and were then followed off drug for 6 months to check for delayed response and recurrence. Scalp clonality was compared among normal scalp (n=4), patchy alopecia areata scalp (n=8), and alopecia totalis/universalis scalp (n=8). Biopsies were taken from tofacitinib-treated patients at baseline and again at 4 and 24 weeks into treatment, and several of those patients also had a later scalp biopsy. RNA was obtained with the PAXgene miRNA kit for fixed scalp, the miRNeasy kit for PBMCs, and the RNeasy kit for mouse skin.

What the study reported, not specific to this receptor: Compared with mice, TCR sequences shared between patients were less clear, possibly partly because of HLA diversity across the patient population. Unlike mouse skin, where gammadelta T cells dominate, normal human skin contains resident alphabeta T cells that get sequenced too, which complicates analysis of the scalp TCR repertoire. Compared with normal scalp, lesional scalp had higher clonality and more expanded CD8+ clones, particularly in alopecia totalis/universalis, a pattern that suggests antigenic drive.

The library came from the immunoSEQ multiplex PCR assay. For TCR sequencing, RNA was extracted from every sample and reverse transcribed into cDNA to serve as template. First-strand cDNA was synthesized with SuperScript III using a 2:1 mix of oligo-dT and random hexamers. A synthetic immune receptor repertoire was used to gauge amplification bias, and whatever bias remained was removed computationally. Processing in the source paper ran as follows. Raw reads were preprocessed to remove errors, and CDR3 was defined by IMGT conventions from the conserved cysteine to phenylalanine. Clonality was computed by normalizing Shannon entropy by log2 of the number of productive unique TCRs and subtracting the result from 1. CD4 or CD8 identity of scalp clones was inferred by cross-referencing scalp TCRbeta sequences with sorted blood CD4 and CD8 repertoires. TCRdb re-hosts the immuneACCESS table, in-frame sequences only. Its copies lack some clones; in the studies checked, an unresolved V gene accounts for under half of them, and the cause for the rest is not known. The DNA was the basis for D and trimming; V, J and clone size are from that table. The sample records more than 95,000 clones, roughly 41% of which are singletons. The top ten hold approximately 1.4% of the sample.

The germline V gene (reference sequence) sets CDR1 to GTSNPN and CDR2 to SVGIG. The cysteine opens and the phenylalanine closes a CDR3 of 15 amino acids. The kept DNA is CDR3 alone, 45 bases in frame from the first base. Germline trimming amounts to 4 bases on V and 7 bases on J, with 12 as the count of junction bases outside the gene matches. Peripheral blood and lesional scalp punch biopsies were obtained from patients with alopecia areata. PBMCs were separated by density centrifugation and stained for CD3, CD4 and CD8, after which CD4+ and CD8+ T cells were sorted on a FACSAria. In this chain, TRBV30 is recombined with TRBJ2-3; 9 middle bases align to TRBD1. Source material: CD4+ T cells sorted from blood. The receptor's source is a human donor with alopecia areata. In nucleotides, the sequence is TGTGCCTGGACCCAACCGGACAGGGGAAGGAATACGCAGTATTTT. This codes for CAWTQPDRGRNTQYF.